This record looks at one T cell receptor beta chain sequence and its context. This clonotype showed up just a few times. No antigen is known for it. No base quality values were provided; no much bigger clone lies one nucleotide off. The data were produced on an Illumina NovaSeq 6000. TCRalpha and TCRbeta cDNA libraries were built by 5'RACE with constant-segment primers, adding sample barcodes and unique molecular identifiers. RNA was extracted from every sample with Trizol reagent. Libraries were amplified in two PCR steps, with a second sample barcode and Illumina TruSeq adapters added in the second step. The libraries were sequenced on an Illumina NovaSeq using 2 x 150 bp paired-end reads. The original pipeline was this. Reads were demultiplexed and collapsed into UMI-guided consensus sequences with migec v1.2.7. Using mixcr v2.1.11, UMI consensuses were aligned to TRA and TRB V and J templates and then assembled into clonotypes. Expanded or contracted clonotypes were those called significant by both edgeR and NoisET, with noise models trained on biological replicates. For edgeR calls, the thresholds were a false discovery rate-adjusted p below 0.01 and a log2 fold-change of 1. As an exploratory analysis of dynamics, max-normalized trajectories of the 1000 most abundant clonotypes were examined by PCA with hierarchical clustering. The CD4 or CD8 phenotype of responding clones was assigned using the separately sequenced CD4+ and CD8+ repertoires. TCRdb trimmed the raw reads at Q25, called clones with MiXCR and kept productive beta chains. Entries that share a CDR3 protein sequence are merged under the most common genes and DNA. These V and J calls are TCRdb output, not the study's own analysis. Recorded for this sample are a few hundred thousand distinct CDR3 sequences; 13% to 15% of them occurred a single time. The top ten clonotypes cover around 20% of the sample.

The entry originates in a study of T-cell memory formation after mild COVID-19 (dated by TCRdb to about 2021). The study in broad terms: Most TCR sequence clusters were specific to one of the two donors. T-cell clones expanding and contracting after mild COVID-19 in two donors were tracked by longitudinal TCRalpha and TCRbeta repertoire sequencing. The cohort comprised two young, previously healthy adult volunteers, one female and one male.

What the work shows at the level of the full study, not this receptor alone: SARS-CoV-2 specificity was not confirmed for the second-wave clones peaking on day 37. The study included only a couple of mild cases, and larger cohorts that include severe cases with pre-infection samples were judged to be necessary. Contracting CD4+ clones were found mainly in CM and EM memory subsets, while CD8+ clones were enriched in EMRA. Some responding clones were detected in pre-infection memory, which suggested that pre-existing cross-reactive memory T cells had joined the SARS-CoV-2 response. Clones contracting from day 15 to 85 had balanced CD4/CD8 phenotypes, while a second wave expanding from day 15 to 37 was biased towards CD4+.

Ficoll-Paque density gradient centrifugation was the method used to isolate PBMCs. As encoded in the germline V gene, CDR1 is WSHSY while CDR2 is SAAADI. The V end gives up 8 bases and the J end 2 bases, leaving 15 bases in the junction not matched to a gene. The CDR3 contains 17 residues, cysteine and phenylalanine counted. This entry keeps only the CDR3 DNA: 51 bases, framed from base 1. This clonotype was sampled from a man aged 18-30 years who had mild COVID-19 (a few samples of this study predate the infection). The sample titles of this study are shuffled in the database, so cell type and time point are left out; the donor was told from shared clones. Sequencing was performed on PBMCs or a T cell subset sorted from them (not recorded which). This sequence uses TRBV10-2 and TRBJ2-3, and TRBD1 aligns with 8 junction nucleotides. This receptor carries the CDR3 CASCPVQGQAHTDTQYF. The nucleotide sequence is given as TGCGCCAGCTGTCCGGTTCAGGGACAGGCCCACACAGATACGCAGTATTTT.